This TCR beta chain was documented in a study of CD8 T cells in ankylosing spondylitis. This clonotype was detected ten times or more. Its target is unknown. Deletions cut 1 base from V and 7 bases from J, with 13 bases between. Germline CDR1 reads DFQATT; CDR2 reads SNEGSKA (reference sequence). This CDR3 contains 13 residues. TCR beta libraries were made by quantitative 5'-RACE with molecular barcodes. TCRdb ran MiXCR on the 5' RACE reads and lists one entry per CDR3 protein. The sample holds some 130,000 distinct CDR3 sequences, about 7.3% seen once. Notes on the study in general: In ankylosing spondylitis patients, matched synovial fluid reportedly showed significant enrichment of disease-linked clones.

This chain uses TRBV20-1 with TRBJ2-5; D is possibly TRBD1 or TRBD2 (5 bases each). The sequence came from a female donor with ankylosing spondylitis or in good health (not recorded which). Sequencing used blood, either unsorted or a sorted T cell fraction (not recorded which). The CDR3 region is CSARAGLVGTQYF. The CDR3 DNA reads as TGCAGTGCTAGAGCGGGGCTGGTTGGGACCCAGTACTTC.